This entry lists 14 T cell receptor beta chains sequenced from one sample in a study of T cell responses to AZD1222 COVID-19 vaccine. Produced via immunoSEQ multiplex PCR; TCRdb's table is partial and in-frame only. The data hold approximately 120,000 clones, with 70% to 90% observed a single time. Sequences were derived from peripheral blood, sampled on day 0 of AZD1222 vaccination. Receptors were obtained from an adult in good health.

This chain links TRBV11-1 with TRBJ2-2, with unresolved D. V dropped 5 bases and J dropped 1 base, with 5 bases sitting between them. This CDR3 has 13 residues. Germline V CDR1 and CDR2: SGHAT, FQDESV (reference sequence). CDR3 sequence reads: CASSTENTGELFF. The DNA of the CDR3 is TGTGCCAGCAGCACAGAGAACACCGGGGAGCTGTTTTTT.

The chain combines TRBV12-3 or TRBV12-4 with TRBJ1-1; the D gene is possibly TRBD1 (5 bases). The V end lost 6 bases, the J end lost 5 bases, and 13 bases lay between the germline ends. The CDR3 loop spans 13 amino acids. The CDR3 DNA reads TGTGCCAGCAGCCCCCCGGGGGTGACTGAAGCTTTCTTT. It encodes CASSPPGVTEAFF.

In DNA form, the CDR3 reads TGTGCCACCAGCAGAGATTTGGGGTTTGAGGCTAGCGGGAGTGAACCAGATACGCAGTATTTT. Translated: CATSRDLGFEASGSEPDTQYF. V is TRBV15 and J is TRBJ2-3, with TRBD2 matching over 10 bases. Germline V CDR1 and CDR2: LNHNV, YYDKDF (reference sequence). This CDR3 comprises 21 residues. V lost 0 bases, J lost 4 bases, and 19 bases stayed unmatched. Variable domain in full (rest from reference TRBV15 and TRBJ2-3): DAMVIQNPRYQVTQFGKPVTLSCSQTLNHNVMYWYQQKSSQAPKLLFHYYDKDFNNEADTPDNFQSRRPNTSFCFLDIRSPGLGDTAMYLCATSRDLGFEASGSEPDTQYFGPGTRLTVL.

This clone was picked up one time. The CDR3 DNA reads as TGTGCCAGCAATAGTATGGGACAGGGGGCCTCTGGCTACACCTTC. Translating gives CASNSMGQGASGYTF. The chain couples TRBV28 to TRBJ1-2, with 12 bases fitting TRBD1. Germline lookup yields CDR1 MDHEN and CDR2 SYDVKM. V shed 7 bases, J shed 7 bases, and the junction held 10 bases outside the gene matches. This CDR3 has 15 residues.

This chain uses TRBV5-1 with TRBJ2-7; D is unresolved. Germline V gene sequence: CDR1 SGHRS, CDR2 YFSETQ. V lost 4 bases, J lost 0 bases, and 17 bases lay in between. The CDR3 is 16 residues long. CDR3 protein: CASSAPRHESSYEQYF. CDR3 DNA: TGCGCCAGCAGCGCGCCACGACACGAGAGCTCCTACGAGCAGTACTTC.

V gene TRBV5-1 combines with J gene TRBJ2-2; D unclear. Germline lookup yields CDR1 SGHRS and CDR2 YFSETQ. Trimming pared 4 bases from V and 8 bases from J, leaving 15 bases between. The CDR3 covers 14 residues. CDR3 nucleotide sequence: TGCGCCAGCAGCCATTCTGGGGATTCTGGGGAGCTGTTTTTT. The encoded protein is CASSHSGDSGELFF.

This chain joins TRBV6-1 and TRBJ1-1; possible D gene TRBD1, 6 bases. CDR1 is MNHNS, CDR2 SASEGT, per germline. Trimming cost V 3 bases and J 1 base, with 6 bases left between them. The CDR3 runs 13 residues. This CDR3 reads CASSETGNTEAFF. CDR3 sequence (DNA): TGTGCCAGCAGTGAGACAGGGAACACTGAAGCTTTCTTT.

The chain employs TRBV4-1 and TRBJ2-7; possible D gene TRBD2, 5 bases. Trimming cost V 4 bases and J 1 base, with 17 bases left between them. Germline CDR1 and CDR2: MGHRA and YSYEKL. The CDR3 loop spans 16 amino acids. The DNA for the CDR3 is TGCGCCAGCAGCCCTTACGGGGTGGGAACTTCCTACGAGCAGTACTTC. It codes for CASSPYGVGTSYEQYF.

This chain connects TRBV9 to TRBJ1-6; 7 nucleotides line up with TRBD1. The CDR3 covers 16 residues. Germline CDR1 and CDR2: SGDLS and YYNGEE. The V and J ends lost 4 bases and 0 bases, in that order; junction bases with no gene match: 4. CDR3 in amino acids: CASSPQGGSYNSPLHF. The CDR3 DNA reads as TGTGCCAGCAGCCCCCAGGGGGGCTCCTATAATTCACCCCTCCACTTT.

V is TRBV7-8 and J is TRBJ2-7; 7 bases are shared with TRBD1. This CDR3 has 13 amino acids. Germline V gene data show CDR1 as SGHVS and CDR2 as FQNEAQ. The ends lost 6 bases at V and 3 bases at J; junction bases unmatched: 5. CDR3 DNA: TGTGCCAGCAGAACCAGGGGGAACTACGAGCAGTACTTC. This sequence encodes CASRTRGNYEQYF.

V usage is TRBV15 and J usage is TRBJ2-5, with TRBD1 identical over 7 bases. Per the germline V gene, CDR1 is LNHNV and CDR2 is YYDKDF (reference sequence). The CDR3 consists of 17 residues. With V trimmed by 2 bases and J by 3 bases, 12 bases remained unmatched. In DNA, the CDR3 is TGTGCCACCAGCAGACCCTACACCGGGACAGAAGAAGAGACCCAGTACTTC. Translation: CATSRPYTGTEEETQYF.

In this sample, this clone turned up once. The chain links TRBV13 to TRBJ1-6; D uncertain. Trimming shortened V by 0 bases and J by 10 bases, and 7 bases separated the two germline ends. Germline CDR1 and CDR2: PRHDT and FYEKMQ (reference sequence). The CDR3 spans 13 residues. CDR3 nucleotides: TGTGCCAGCAGCTTAGGCGGCCAATCACCCCTCCACTTT. This encodes CASSLGGQSPLHF.

The chain links TRBV29-1 to TRBJ1-1, with no clear D. Germline lookup yields CDR1 SQVTM and CDR2 ANQGSEA. The CDR3 is 11 amino acids. The CDR3: CSIRGNTEAFF. In nucleotides, the CDR3 is TGCAGTATACGGGGGAACACTGAAGCTTTCTTT.

The V and J genes are TRBV7-2 and TRBJ2-1, with 7 bases that match TRBD2. Germline CDR1 is SGHTA and CDR2 is FQGNSA. Germline trimming cut 6 bases from V and 5 bases from J; bases unmatched to any gene: 4. CDR3 length: 13 amino acids. The CDR3 protein is CASSPGRNNEQFF. The CDR3 DNA reads as TGTGCCAGCAGTCCCGGGAGGAACAATGAGCAGTTCTTC.